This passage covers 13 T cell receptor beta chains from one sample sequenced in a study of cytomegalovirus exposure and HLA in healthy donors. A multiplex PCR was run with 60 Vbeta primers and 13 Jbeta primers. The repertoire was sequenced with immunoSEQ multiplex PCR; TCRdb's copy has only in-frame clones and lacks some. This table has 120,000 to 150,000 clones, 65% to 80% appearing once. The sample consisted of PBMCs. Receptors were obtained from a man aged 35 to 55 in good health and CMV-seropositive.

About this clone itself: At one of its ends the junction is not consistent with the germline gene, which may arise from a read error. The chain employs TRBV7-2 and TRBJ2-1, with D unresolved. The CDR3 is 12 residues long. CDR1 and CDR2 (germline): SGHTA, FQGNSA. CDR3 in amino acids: CASSLYYHEQFF. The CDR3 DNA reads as TGTGCCAGCAGCTTATACTACCATGAGCAGTTCTTC.

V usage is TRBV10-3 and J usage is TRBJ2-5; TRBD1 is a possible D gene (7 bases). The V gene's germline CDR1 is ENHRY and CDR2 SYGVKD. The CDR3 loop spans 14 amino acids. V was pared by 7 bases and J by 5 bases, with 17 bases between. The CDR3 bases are TGTGCCATCAACGGAGGGGGCCCCCGGGAGACCCAGTACTTC. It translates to CAINGGGPRETQYF.

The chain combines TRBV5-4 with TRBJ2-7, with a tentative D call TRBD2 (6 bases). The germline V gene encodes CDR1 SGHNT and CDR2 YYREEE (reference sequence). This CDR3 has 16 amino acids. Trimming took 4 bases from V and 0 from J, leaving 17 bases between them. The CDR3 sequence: CASSTPGGGNSYEQYF. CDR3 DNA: TGTGCCAGCAGCACCCCAGGTGGCGGGAACTCCTACGAGCAGTACTTC.

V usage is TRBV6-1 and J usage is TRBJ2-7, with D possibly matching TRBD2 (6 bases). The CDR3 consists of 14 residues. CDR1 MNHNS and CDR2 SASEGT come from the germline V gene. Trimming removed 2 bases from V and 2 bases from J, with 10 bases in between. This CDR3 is CASSEPSATYEQYF. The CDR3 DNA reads TGTGCCAGCAGTGAACCTAGCGCAACCTACGAGCAGTACTTC.

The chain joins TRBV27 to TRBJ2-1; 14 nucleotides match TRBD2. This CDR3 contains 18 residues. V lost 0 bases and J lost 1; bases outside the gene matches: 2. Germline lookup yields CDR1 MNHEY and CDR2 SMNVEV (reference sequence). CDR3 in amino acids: CASSLSGTSGRSYNEQFF. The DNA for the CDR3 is TGTGCCAGCAGTTTATCGGGGACTAGCGGGAGATCCTACAATGAGCAGTTCTTC.

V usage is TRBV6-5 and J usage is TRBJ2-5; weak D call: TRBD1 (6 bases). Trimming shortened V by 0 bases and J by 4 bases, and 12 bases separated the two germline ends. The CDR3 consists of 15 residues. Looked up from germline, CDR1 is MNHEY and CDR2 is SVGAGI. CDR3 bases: TGTGCCAGCAGTTACTCGGGGGCAGGGCGAGAGACCCAGTACTTC. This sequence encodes CASSYSGAGRETQYF.

DNA of the CDR3: TGTGCCAGTAGTCTAACCGGGACTAGACAAGAGACCCAGTACTTC. This translates into CASSLTGTRQETQYF. This sequence joins TRBV19 and TRBJ2-5; 8 nucleotides agree with TRBD2. V lost 5 bases to trimming and J lost 2 bases; unmatched junction nucleotides: 7. Per the germline V gene, CDR1 is LNHDA and CDR2 is SQIVND (reference sequence). The CDR3 totals 15 residues.

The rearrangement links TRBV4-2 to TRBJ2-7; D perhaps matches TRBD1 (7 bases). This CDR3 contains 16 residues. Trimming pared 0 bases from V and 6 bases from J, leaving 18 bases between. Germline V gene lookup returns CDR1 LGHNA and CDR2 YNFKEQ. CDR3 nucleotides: TGTGCCAGCAGCCAAGATCGAAGACAGGGAGGAGCCGAGCAGTACTTC. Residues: CASSQDRRQGGAEQYF.

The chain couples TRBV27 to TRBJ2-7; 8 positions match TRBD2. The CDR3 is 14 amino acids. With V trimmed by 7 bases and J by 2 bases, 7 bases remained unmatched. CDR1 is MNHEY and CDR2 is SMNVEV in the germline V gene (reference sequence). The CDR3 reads CASKGLGTTYEQYF. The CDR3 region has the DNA TGTGCCAGCAAGGGACTAGGGACAACCTACGAGCAGTACTTC.

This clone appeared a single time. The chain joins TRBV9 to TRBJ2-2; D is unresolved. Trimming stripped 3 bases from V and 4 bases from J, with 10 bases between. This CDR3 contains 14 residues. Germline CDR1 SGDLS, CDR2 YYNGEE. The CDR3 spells CASSELGSTGELFF. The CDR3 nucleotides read TGTGCCAGCAGCGAGCTAGGAAGCACCGGGGAGCTGTTTTTT.

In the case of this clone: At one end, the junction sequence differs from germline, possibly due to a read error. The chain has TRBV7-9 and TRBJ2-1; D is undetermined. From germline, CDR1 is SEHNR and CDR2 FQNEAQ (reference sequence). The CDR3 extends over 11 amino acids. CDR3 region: CASSSFNEQFF. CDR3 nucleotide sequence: TGTGCCAGCAGCTCCTTCAATGAGCAGTTCTTC.

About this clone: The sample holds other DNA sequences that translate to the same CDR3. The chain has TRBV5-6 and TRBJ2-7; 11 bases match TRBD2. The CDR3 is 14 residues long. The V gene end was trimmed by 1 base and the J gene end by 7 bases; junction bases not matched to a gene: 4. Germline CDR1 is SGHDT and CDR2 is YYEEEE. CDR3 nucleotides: TGTGCCAGCAGCTTGTTAGCGGGAGGGCGAGAGCAGTACTTC. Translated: CASSLLAGGREQYF.

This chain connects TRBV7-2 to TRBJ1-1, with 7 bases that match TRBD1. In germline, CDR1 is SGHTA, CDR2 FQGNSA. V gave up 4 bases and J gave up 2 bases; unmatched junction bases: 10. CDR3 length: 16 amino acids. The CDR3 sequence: CASSSRDSRFNTEAFF. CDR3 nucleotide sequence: TGTGCCAGCAGCTCCCGGGACAGCAGATTTAACACTGAAGCTTTCTTT. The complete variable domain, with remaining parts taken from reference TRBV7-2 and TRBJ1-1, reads GAGVSQSPSNKVTEKGKDVELRCDPISGHTALYWYRQSLGQGLEFLIYFQGNSAPDKSGLPSDRFSAERTGGSVSTLTIQRTQQEDSAVYLCASSSRDSRFNTEAFFGQGTRLTVV.